This T cell receptor (beta chain) stems from a study of blood T cells in healthy people across ages. Alongside a J-beta primer mix, a sample-barcoded 5' primer served in a second PCR lasting about 7 to 11 cycles. TCRdb processed the 5' RACE reads anew with MiXCR; each CDR3 protein has one entry. This sample has about 570,000 distinct CDR3 sequences, with roughly 28% found just once. Looked up from germline, CDR1 is DFQATT and CDR2 is SNEGSKA (reference sequence). The length of the CDR3 is 14 residues. After removal of 1 base from V and 7 bases from J, the junction contained 9 bases not matched to a gene.

The origin of this receptor is a woman in her 70s in good health. The chain carries TRBV20-1 and TRBJ1-1, with 7 bases lining up with TRBD1. The material sequenced was blood. The chain's CDR3 is CSARAFGQEGEAFF. The CDR3 coding sequence is TGCAGTGCTAGAGCCTTTGGACAGGAGGGTGAAGCTTTCTTT.